This TCR beta chain was retrieved from a study of STAT3 mutations in large granular lymphocyte leukemia. Study as a whole: Under 50% of treated T-LGLL patients showed hematologic response to immunosuppression. General study findings and limits: In about 30% of the 18 patients, new TCR clonotypes emerged after therapy. Persisting codominant clonotypes may have hidden a small pathogenic clone. Some patients had dominant TCR clones larger than their STAT3 mutant burden. In T-cell large granular lymphocyte leukemia, about half of patients showed multiple immunodominant subclonotypes.

Produced via immunoSEQ multiplex PCR; TCRdb's table is partial and in-frame only. The sample carries several thousand clones, 65% to 70% recorded once. With respect to this clone: Its target is not known.

The germline V gene encodes CDR1 KGHSH and CDR2 LQKENI. This CDR3 comprises 15 residues. V shed 3 bases and J shed 0 bases, with 9 bases lying between them. This receptor was taken from a woman in her thirties or forties with T-cell large granular lymphocyte leukemia. Some clones in this sample may be carry-over from other donors' samples. Sequencing was carried out using peripheral blood mononuclear cells. The chain combines TRBV18 with TRBJ2-1, with D unresolved. CDR3 sequence (DNA): TGTGCCAGCTCACCGGGCTCGAGCTCCTACAATGAGCAGTTCTTC. Translation: CASSPGSSSYNEQFF.